This TCR beta chain is from a study of shared clonotypes between healthy human individuals. Trimming took off 6 bases at V and 0 bases at J, with 8 bases between the two ends. Looked up from germline, CDR1 is MNHEY and CDR2 is SVGAGI. CDR3 length equals 13 residues. Sequencing used immunoSEQ multiplex PCR; TCRdb keeps in-frame clones, though not all of them. The sample consists of approximately 2.3 million clones, 90% to 95% of them appearing once. What was sequenced was naive CD4+ T cells from PBMCs. Subset in this sample: CD45RA+ positively selected. The chain combines TRBV6-5 with TRBJ1-2; unclear D gene. The TCR comes from a man between 18 and 29 years old in good health. Some clones in this sample may be carry-over from other donors' samples. The CDR3, as DNA: TGTGCCAGCAGGACCGGGCCTAACTATGGCTACACCTTC. It encodes CASRTGPNYGYTF.